Listed below are T cell receptor beta chains from one sample, sequenced in a study of T cell responses to AZD1222 COVID-19 vaccine. Sequencing was performed with immunoSEQ multiplex PCR; in TCRdb, only in-frame clones are kept and a portion is missing. The top ten hold approximately 1.6% of the sample, which has roughly 150,000 clones, approximately 90% seen once. Here the sequenced sample was peripheral blood, taken 28 days after the second AZD1222 dose. These TCRs come from an adult who received the AZD1222 COVID-19 vaccine. Each CDR3 is given with its conserved first and last residue. A D gene is named only where the DNA matches it firmly. Not every row has a clone size; where given, it reads once, few, many or a size class.

D: NA
size: NA
V: TRBV28
J: TRBJ2-5
DNA: TGTGCCAGCAGAACAAACGGGGAGACCCAGTACTTC
CDR3: CASRTNGETQYF

D: NA
size: NA
V: TRBV28
J: TRBJ2-1
DNA: TGTGCCAGCAGTTTCCGAGGAAAGATTAATGAGCAGTTCTTC
CDR3: CASSFRGKINEQFF

D: TRBD1
size: NA
V: TRBV20-1
J: TRBJ1-4
DNA: TGCAGTGCTAGTGGGGGACAGCCTAATGAAAAACTGTTTTTT
CDR3: CSASGGQPNEKLFF

D: TRBD1
size: NA
V: TRBV2
J: TRBJ1-4
DNA: TGTGCCAGCCGACCCCTCAGGGGGCCTGTTGAAAAACTGTTTTTT
CDR3: CASRPLRGPVEKLFF

D: NA
size: NA
V: TRBV10-2
J: TRBJ1-2
DNA: TGCGCCAGCAGTGACACCGTGGCATCCCTGAAGGAGCGTGGCTACACCTTC
CDR3: CASSDTVASLKERGYTF

D: TRBD2
size: NA
V: TRBV5-1
J: TRBJ2-1
DNA: TGCGCCAGCAGCTTGGATGCTAGCGGGGACAATGAGCAGTTCTTC
CDR3: CASSLDASGDNEQFF

D: NA
size: NA
V: TRBV27
J: TRBJ2-2
DNA: TGTGCCAGCAGCCCCCTGCCGGGTCAGCCTGGATACGGCGGGGAGCTGTTTTTT
CDR3: CASSPLPGQPGYGGELFF

D: NA
size: NA
V: TRBV5-4
J: TRBJ1-5
DNA: TGTGCCAGCAGCTTGTTTGGGTACAATCAGCCCCAGCATTTT
CDR3: CASSLFGYNQPQHF

D: TRBD1
size: NA
V: TRBV12-3/TRBV12-4
J: TRBJ2-7
DNA: TGTGCCAGCAGACCGGGACAGGGTTACGAGCAGTACTTC
CDR3: CASRPGQGYEQYF

D: TRBD1
size: NA
V: TRBV27
J: TRBJ1-2
DNA: TGTGCCAGCAGGGACAGGGGGCCTCCCTATGGCTACACCTTC
CDR3: CASRDRGPPYGYTF

D: NA
size: NA
V: TRBV6-1
J: TRBJ1-2
DNA: TGTGCCAGCAGTGATCTGGGTACCGGTCGGTATGGCTACACCTTC
CDR3: CASSDLGTGRYGYTF

D: NA
size: once
V: TRBV7-2
J: TRBJ2-1
DNA: TGTGCCAGCAGCTCTACCCGCGATGAGCAGTTCTTC
CDR3: CASSSTRDEQFF

D: TRBD1
size: once
V: TRBV7-2
J: TRBJ2-7
DNA: TGTGCCAGCAGCTTACGGCCCGACAGGGAGTTTGCGGAGCAGTACTTC
CDR3: CASSLRPDREFAEQYF

D: TRBD2
size: once
V: TRBV29-1
J: TRBJ2-3
DNA: TGCAGCGCCGGGACTAGCATCACAGATACGCAGTATTTT
CDR3: CSAGTSITDTQYF

D: NA
size: NA
V: TRBV10-3
J: TRBJ1-2
DNA: TGTGCCATCTCTCCCCAAGGCAGGCGGGACTATGGCTACACCTTC
CDR3: CAISPQGRRDYGYTF

D: TRBD1
size: NA
V: TRBV28
J: TRBJ2-5
DNA: TGTGCCAGCAGTTTAGACAGGGTTGAGACCCAGTACTTC
CDR3: CASSLDRVETQYF

D: TRBD1
size: NA
V: TRBV5-1
J: TRBJ1-4
DNA: TGCGCCAGCAGCTTGGCCCAAGGGACAGGGAGGGAAAAACTGTTTTTT
CDR3: CASSLAQGTGREKLFF

D: NA
size: NA
V: TRBV6-5
J: TRBJ2-5
DNA: TGTGCCAGCAGTTACCGACCCCCAGAGACCCAGTACTTC
CDR3: CASSYRPPETQYF

D: NA
size: NA
V: TRBV6-5
J: TRBJ1-5
DNA: TGTGCCAGCAGCCTCCTTTTTGGGGGCGGGCAGCCCCAGCATTTT
CDR3: CASSLLFGGGQPQHF

D: NA
size: NA
V: TRBV6-5
J: TRBJ2-2
DNA: TGTGCCAGCAGAAGTGTCTCCGGGGAGCTGTTTTTT
CDR3: CASRSVSGELFF

D: TRBD1
size: NA
V: TRBV7-2
J: TRBJ2-2
DNA: TGTGCCAGCAACGACAGGGGAGCGAACACCGGGGAGCTGTTTTTT
CDR3: CASNDRGANTGELFF

D: NA
size: NA
V: TRBV30
J: TRBJ1-4
DNA: TGTGCCTGGAGTGTAGGCCCTAATGAAAAACTGTTTTTT
CDR3: CAWSVGPNEKLFF

D: NA
size: NA
V: TRBV5-1
J: TRBJ1-1
DNA: TGCGCCAGCAGCTGGGACGGCAGGAACACTGAAGCTTTCTTT
CDR3: CASSWDGRNTEAFF

D: TRBD1
size: NA
V: TRBV10-1
J: TRBJ2-3
DNA: TGCGCCAGCAGTGAATCACAGGGGCCCCTTTGGACGCAGTATTTT
CDR3: CASSESQGPLWTQYF

D: NA
size: NA
V: TRBV10-3
J: TRBJ2-7
DNA: TGTGCCATCAGTGAGTCGGGAGGGGGCAGCTCCCCTCCCTACGAGCAGTACTTC
CDR3: CAISESGGGSSPPYEQYF

D: NA
size: NA
V: TRBV12-3/TRBV12-4
J: TRBJ1-2
DNA: TGTGCCAGCAGTTCGACAGCTAACTATGGCTACACCTTC
CDR3: CASSSTANYGYTF

D: NA
size: NA
V: TRBV6-5
J: TRBJ2-3
DNA: TGTGCCAGCAGTAGAGGGCCCCAAAGCCCAGATACGCAGTATTTT
CDR3: CASSRGPQSPDTQYF

D: NA
size: NA
V: TRBV7-8
J: TRBJ1-1
DNA: TGTGCCAGCAGCCTAAGACAGACTGAAGCTTTCTTT
CDR3: CASSLRQTEAFF

D: NA
size: NA
V: TRBV19
J: TRBJ1-1
DNA: TGTGCCAGTACCGTCGACGGGGTGAGGGGCACTGAAGCTTTCTTT
CDR3: CASTVDGVRGTEAFF

D: NA
size: few
V: TRBV6-5
J: TRBJ1-5
DNA: TGTGCCAGCAGTCCGTACCGGGACCTTTTTCAGCCCCAGCATTTT
CDR3: CASSPYRDLFQPQHF

D: NA
size: NA
V: TRBV7-3
J: TRBJ2-5
DNA: TGTGCCAGCAGCTTATGGCAGCAAGAGACCCAGTACTTC
CDR3: CASSLWQQETQYF

D: NA
size: once
V: TRBV9
J: TRBJ1-4
DNA: TGTGCCAGCAGCTCCACTGGATATGCGTCTGAAAAACTGTTTTTT
CDR3: CASSSTGYASEKLFF

D: NA
size: NA
V: TRBV6-1
J: TRBJ2-3
DNA: TGTGCCAGCAGTGAAAATCCGCTCACCACAGATACGCAGTATTTT
CDR3: CASSENPLTTDTQYF

D: TRBD2
size: once
V: TRBV3-1/TRBV3-2
J: TRBJ2-1
DNA: TGTGCCAGCAGCCTCCCGCCCGGGAGCGGGGACAATGAGCAGTTCTTC
CDR3: CASSLPPGSGDNEQFF

D: NA
size: NA
V: TRBV9
J: TRBJ2-2
DNA: TGTGCCAGCAGCGTAGTGATGGCGGGGGAGCTGTTTTTT
CDR3: CASSVVMAGELFF

D: TRBD1
size: NA
V: TRBV27
J: TRBJ1-5
DNA: TGTGCCACCGCTGACAGGGTTAGGGAGCCCCAGCATTTT
CDR3: CATADRVREPQHF

D: NA
size: NA
V: TRBV5-4
J: TRBJ2-1
DNA: TGTGCCAGCAGCTTGGTAACCGGGAGAACAAATGAGCAGTTCTTC
CDR3: CASSLVTGRTNEQFF

D: NA
size: NA
V: TRBV19
J: TRBJ1-4
DNA: TGTGCCAGTAGTCCTCGACAGACTGCAACTAATGAAAAACTGTTTTTT
CDR3: CASSPRQTATNEKLFF

D: TRBD1
size: once
V: TRBV30
J: TRBJ1-2
DNA: TGTGCCTGGAGTGGGGGACAGGGGGATCGCTACACCTTC
CDR3: CAWSGGQGDRYTF

D: NA
size: NA
V: TRBV25-1
J: TRBJ1-4
DNA: TGTGCCAGCAGTGAATCTGGGAGACAGAGTGAAAAACTGTTTTTT
CDR3: CASSESGRQSEKLFF

D: TRBD2
size: NA
V: TRBV11-2
J: TRBJ2-1
DNA: TGTGCCAGCACCGTCACTAGCGGGAGCGGGAACAATGAGCAGTTCTTC
CDR3: CASTVTSGSGNNEQFF

D: TRBD1
size: NA
V: TRBV5-6
J: TRBJ2-1
DNA: TGTGCCAGCAGCTTGTCAAGGGGACAGCGCTTCAATGAGCAGTTCTTC
CDR3: CASSLSRGQRFNEQFF

D: NA
size: NA
V: TRBV18
J: TRBJ1-1
DNA: TGTGCCAGCTCACCCCGCCATGGGGGGACTGAAGCTTTCTTT
CDR3: CASSPRHGGTEAFF

D: NA
size: NA
V: TRBV5-8
J: TRBJ1-1
DNA: TGTGCCAGCAGCTTGGTAGCCGGGAGGACTGAAGCTTTCTTT
CDR3: CASSLVAGRTEAFF

D: TRBD1
size: NA
V: TRBV27
J: TRBJ2-7
DNA: TGTGCCAGCCTCGCGTCCCCGCACAGGGGAGACGAGCAGTACTTC
CDR3: CASLASPHRGDEQYF

D: TRBD1
size: NA
V: TRBV6-5
J: TRBJ1-2
DNA: TGTGCCAGCAGCTGGGACAGGGCGGGCGTCTATGGCTACACCTTC
CDR3: CASSWDRAGVYGYTF

D: TRBD2
size: NA
V: TRBV20-1
J: TRBJ2-5
DNA: TGCAGTGCTAGTGAGGGACTAGCGGGGCCAATCCAAGAGACCCAGTACTTC
CDR3: CSASEGLAGPIQETQYF

D: TRBD1
size: once
V: TRBV7-9
J: TRBJ1-2
DNA: TGTGCCAGCAGCTTAGCTGGGGGACAGGGGAATGGCTACACCTTC
CDR3: CASSLAGGQGNGYTF

D: TRBD1
size: NA
V: TRBV25-1
J: TRBJ1-4
DNA: TGTGCCAGCAGTGAGGGACAGTTATATGAAAAACTGTTTTTT
CDR3: CASSEGQLYEKLFF

D: NA
size: NA
V: TRBV30
J: TRBJ1-5
DNA: TGTGCCTGGAGGGACGGCAATCAGCCCCAGCATTTT
CDR3: CAWRDGNQPQHF

D: TRBD1
size: NA
V: TRBV16
J: TRBJ1-5
DNA: TGTGCCAGCAGCCAATCGGGACAGGGCGGGCAGCCCCAGCATTTT
CDR3: CASSQSGQGGQPQHF

D: NA
size: NA
V: TRBV9
J: TRBJ1-1
DNA: TGTGCCAGCAGCGCCCCCTTGGCCGGACTCAGCACTGAAGCTTTCTTT
CDR3: CASSAPLAGLSTEAFF

D: TRBD1
size: NA
V: TRBV6-5
J: TRBJ1-2
DNA: TGTGCCAGCTCGGGGGAGGGGGCCCACTATGGCTACACCTTC
CDR3: CASSGEGAHYGYTF

D: TRBD1
size: NA
V: TRBV27
J: TRBJ2-7
DNA: TGTGCCAGCAGTTTACAGGGGACAGGGCGGTACGAGCAGTACTTC
CDR3: CASSLQGTGRYEQYF

D: NA
size: NA
V: TRBV2
J: TRBJ2-1
DNA: TGTGCCAGCAGCCCGGGACTTAACTTATACAATGAGCAGTTCTTC
CDR3: CASSPGLNLYNEQFF